This passage covers 22 T cell receptor beta chains from one sample sequenced in a study of T cell responses to AZD1222 COVID-19 vaccine. Using immunoSEQ multiplex PCR, the repertoire was profiled, and TCRdb retains in-frame clones only, with some absent. The sample holds 97,000 or so clones; 84% are singletons and the top ten take around 15%. The material sequenced was peripheral blood, taken on day 0 of AZD1222 vaccination. These receptors were obtained from an adult in good health.

V is TRBV4-2 and J is TRBJ1-2, with D perhaps TRBD1 (5 bases). From germline, CDR1 is LGHNA and CDR2 YNFKEQ. V was cut by 3 bases and J by 4 bases, with 15 bases left in between. The CDR3 is 15 residues long. CDR3 coding DNA: TGTGCCAGCAGCCAGCCTCACGGGACGGGCTATGGCTACACCTTC. It is translated as CASSQPHGTGYGYTF.

The chain is built from TRBV24-1 and TRBJ2-5; no clear D. This CDR3 comprises 16 residues. V was clipped by 3 bases and J by 3 bases, with 16 bases between them. Germline V gives CDR1 KGHDR, CDR2 SFDVKD. Written as DNA, the CDR3 is TGTGCCACCAGTGATCCTAAGACTCGACTGGAAGAGACCCAGTACTTC. Translated, it gives CATSDPKTRLEETQYF.

For this clone: The same CDR3 arises from other DNA sequences in this sample as well. V and J are TRBV19 and TRBJ1-2; the D is unclear. V was pared by 1 base and J by 0 bases, with 6 bases between. Germline loops: CDR1 LNHDA, CDR2 SQIVND (reference sequence). The CDR3 sequence is 14 residues long. CDR3 bases: TGTGCCAGTAGTATAGGAACCTCTAACTATGGCTACACCTTC. It codes for CASSIGTSNYGYTF.

Concerning this clone: The germline gene is not matched at one end of the junction; a read error may be the cause. This chain links TRBV10-3 with TRBJ1-2, with 7 bases aligning to TRBD1. CDR1 is ENHRY, CDR2 SYGVKD, per germline. The CDR3 length is 13 residues. The CDR3 reads CAISPPGGGGYAF. DNA of the CDR3: TGTGCCATCAGTCCCCCAGGGGGGGGTGGCTACGCCTTC.

The genes are TRBV28 and TRBJ1-4; D unclear. V lost 8 bases, J lost 0 bases, and 10 bases lay in between. CDR1 and CDR2 from the germline V gene are MDHEN and SYDVKM. The CDR3 runs to 14 residues. CDR3 sequence: CASGNSATNEKLFF. DNA for the CDR3: TGTGCCAGCGGAAACAGTGCAACTAATGAAAAACTGTTTTTT.

The chain couples TRBV7-2 to TRBJ1-3, with D uncertain. The CDR3 totals 17 residues. Trimming removed 5 bases at V and 0 bases at J, with 17 bases between. CDR1 is SGHTA, CDR2 FQGNSA, per germline. The CDR3 nucleotides are TGTGCCAGCAGCCCCCGGGCAGGCCCCAACTCTGGAAACACCATATATTTT. It codes for CASSPRAGPNSGNTIYF.

This chain joins TRBV5-8 and TRBJ1-2; the D gene is possibly TRBD1 (5 bases). CDR3 length: 13 amino acids. V gave up 0 bases and J gave up 8 bases, with 11 bases separating them. CDR1 SGHTS and CDR2 YDEGEE come from the germline V gene. CDR3 sequence (DNA): TGTGCCAGCAGCTTGGAACCCCGGGGGGGCTACACCTTC. This gives the protein CASSLEPRGGYTF.

In DNA, the CDR3 is TGTGCCAGCAGTGACTCATACCGACAGGGGGCCTATGGCTACACCTTC. This sequence encodes CASSDSYRQGAYGYTF. The rearrangement joins TRBV6-4 to TRBJ1-2; 10 nucleotides line up with TRBD1. J lost 4 bases, V lost 0 bases, and 5 bases had no gene match. CDR1 is MRHNA and CDR2 is SNTAGT in the germline V gene. This CDR3 has 16 residues.

This clone showed up just a few times. This sequence joins TRBV7-2 and TRBJ2-6; possible D gene TRBD2, 5 bases. The CDR3 is 19 amino acids. Germline V gene data show CDR1 as SGHTA and CDR2 as FQGNSA. The V gene lost 1 base and the J gene lost 0 bases, with 16 bases spanning the gap. This CDR3 is CASSLVFGLTSSGANVLTF. CDR3 DNA: TGTGCCAGCAGCTTAGTTTTTGGACTGACCAGCTCTGGGGCCAACGTCCTGACTTTC.

Comment on this clone: Other DNA sequences in this specimen translate into the identical CDR3. The CDR3: CASSLLDSNQPQHF. CDR3 nucleotide sequence: TGTGCCAGTAGTTTACTCGACAGCAATCAGCCCCAGCATTTT. The chain links TRBV19 to TRBJ1-5; D ambiguous. Trimming took 5 bases from V and 1 from J, leaving 9 bases between them. From germline, CDR1 is LNHDA and CDR2 SQIVND (reference sequence). CDR3 length: 14 amino acids.

The chain employs TRBV19 and TRBJ1-6, with unresolved D. Germline lookup yields CDR1 LNHDA and CDR2 SQIVND (reference sequence). The CDR3 consists of 14 residues. The V end was cut by 5 bases, the J end by 5 bases, with 10 bases between. The CDR3 nucleotides read TGTGCCAGTAGTTCCCACACCAATAATTCACCCCTCCACTTT. It specifies CASSSHTNNSPLHF.

The V gene is TRBV11-2, the J gene TRBJ2-7; 8 nucleotides match TRBD1. V lost 6 bases, J lost 5 bases, and 12 bases stayed unmatched. Germline V CDR1 and CDR2: SGHAT, FQNNGV. The CDR3 spans 15 residues. CDR3: CASRPNDRGTDEQYF. CDR3 in DNA: TGTGCCAGCAGGCCTAATGACAGGGGCACCGACGAGCAGTACTTC. Full variable domain (rest looked up from reference TRBV11-2 and TRBJ2-7): EAGVAQSPRYKIIEKRQSVAFWCNPISGHATLYWYQQILGQGPKLLIQFQNNGVVDDSQLPKDRFSAERLKGVDSTLKIQPAKLEDSAVYLCASRPNDRGTDEQYFGPGTRLTVT.

The CDR3 DNA follows: TGTGCCAGCAGCCCTCAAAGGTACCAGCCCGGACATTCACCCCTCCACTTT. Its protein is CASSPQRYQPGHSPLHF. The chain employs TRBV14 and TRBJ1-6; D uncertain. There are 17 residues in the CDR3. The ends were cut back, 4 bases at V and 8 bases at J, with 21 bases in the middle. The germline V gene has CDR1 SGHDN and CDR2 FVKESK.

V gene TRBV19 combines with J gene TRBJ2-7, with D tentatively TRBD2 (6 bases). Trimming stripped 0 bases from V and 5 bases from J, with 20 bases between. This CDR3 has 17 residues. The germline V gene has CDR1 LNHDA and CDR2 SQIVND (reference sequence). Written as DNA, the CDR3 is TGTGCCAGTAGTATAGAGGGAGGAGACAACGGGTTCCACGAGCAGTACTTC. Its protein product is CASSIEGGDNGFHEQYF.

This chain links TRBV11-3 with TRBJ2-4; TRBD1 agrees at 8 bases. With V trimmed by 5 bases and J by 9 bases, 3 bases remained unmatched. From germline, CDR1 is SGHNT and CDR2 YENEEA. The CDR3 sequence is 12 residues long. CDR3 region: CASSLGQGIQYF. CDR3 DNA: TGTGCCAGCAGCCTAGGACAGGGCATTCAGTACTTC.

The CDR3 loop is CASSPTAMNTEAFF. In nucleotides, the CDR3 is TGTGCCAGCAGCCCGACAGCAATGAACACTGAAGCTTTCTTT. This chain joins TRBV7-3 and TRBJ1-1; weak D call: TRBD1 (5 bases). The CDR3 loop spans 14 amino acids. Trimming left V 5 bases short and J 0 bases short, with 10 bases between. Per germline, CDR1 SGHTA and CDR2 FQGTGA. The full variable domain, with the rest looked up from reference TRBV7-3 and TRBJ1-1, is GAGVSQTPSNKVTEKGKYVELRCDPISGHTALYWYRQSLGQGPEFLIYFQGTGAADDSGLPNDRFFAVRPEGSVSTLKIQRTERGDSAVYLCASSPTAMNTEAFFGQGTRLTVV.

The V call is TRBV6-2 or TRBV6-3, the J call TRBJ1-2; D is possibly TRBD1 (5 bases). V was clipped by 0 bases and J by 5 bases, with 7 bases between them. The CDR3 totals 13 residues. The germline CDR1 and CDR2 sequences are MNHEY and SVGEGT. The CDR3 protein is CASSYSAGYGYTF. The CDR3 region has the DNA TGTGCCAGCAGTTACTCCGCAGGGTATGGCTACACCTTC.

The V gene is TRBV11-3, the J gene TRBJ2-6; possible D gene TRBD2, 5 bases. Trimming left V 10 bases short and J 0 bases short, with 10 bases between. Germline V CDR1 and CDR2: SGHNT, YENEEA. The CDR3 loop spans 14 amino acids. In nucleotides, the CDR3 is TGTGCCATTTCCGGGATCTCTGGGGCCAACGTCCTGACTTTC. It codes for CAISGISGANVLTF.

The rearrangement links TRBV28 to TRBJ2-7; 10 positions match TRBD1. From germline, CDR1 is MDHEN and CDR2 SYDVKM. The CDR3 totals 15 residues. Trimming took 5 bases from V and 2 from J; bases not matched to a gene: 6. CDR3 in amino acids: CASSGAGQGTYEQYV. The CDR3 DNA is TGTGCCAGCAGTGGCGCGGGACAGGGGACCTACGAGCAGTACGTC.

This clone came up a few times. The chain employs TRBV4-1 and TRBJ1-1, with TRBD1 as a possible D gene (5 bases). V was pared by 1 base and J by 4 bases, with 10 bases between. CDR3 length equals 14 residues. CDR1 and CDR2 from the germline V gene are MGHRA and YSYEKL. The CDR3 region has the DNA TGCGCCAGCAGCCAAGTCGCCGGGACCACTGAAGCTTTCTTT. It yields the protein CASSQVAGTTEAFF.

The gene calls are TRBV5-8 and TRBJ2-7; D is undetermined. CDR3 length equals 16 residues. Germline loops: CDR1 SGHTS, CDR2 YDEGEE. V lost 4 bases, J lost 1 base, and 18 bases lay in between. CDR3 region: CASSPGDVRLSYEQYF. The CDR3 DNA sequence: TGTGCCAGCAGCCCAGGAGATGTTAGATTATCCTACGAGCAGTACTTC.

The CDR3 nucleotides are TGTGCCAGTAGCGACAGTGGCTATGGCTACACCTTC. The encoded protein is CASSDSGYGYTF. The rearrangement joins TRBV19 to TRBJ1-2, with TRBD1 as a possible D gene (5 bases). CDR3 size: 12 residues. Germline CDR1 is LNHDA and CDR2 is SQIVND (reference sequence). Trimming shortened V by 6 bases and J by 4 bases, and 9 bases separated the two germline ends.